These 12 T cell receptor beta chains were sequenced from one sample in a study of blood T cell repertoires in COVID-19. Sequencing was performed with immunoSEQ multiplex PCR; in TCRdb, only in-frame clones are kept and a portion is missing. The data hold about 100,000 clones, with 75% to 90% observed a single time. Sequencing used peripheral blood. These receptors were obtained from a man older than 75 with acute or convalescent COVID-19.

The chain links TRBV5-1 to TRBJ2-3; TRBD2 agrees at 12 bases. The germline gives CDR1 SGHRS, CDR2 YFSETQ. This CDR3 spans 18 amino acids. With 1 base clipped from V and 5 bases from J, the junction kept 11 bases outside the gene matches. The CDR3 loop is CASSLLASGRADQDTQYF. The CDR3 DNA is TGCGCCAGCAGCTTGTTAGCTAGCGGGAGGGCCGATCAAGATACGCAGTATTTT.

This chain connects TRBV29-1 to TRBJ2-3; 10 bases match TRBD2. The germline V gene has CDR1 SQVTM and CDR2 ANQGSEA. The CDR3 loop spans 15 amino acids. V lost 4 bases, J lost 3 bases, and 7 bases stayed unmatched. The CDR3, as DNA: TGCAGCGTTGGATCTAGCGGGAGTAGGACAGATACGCAGTATTTT. Its protein is CSVGSSGSRTDTQYF.

The J gene is TRBJ2-3, the V gene TRBV5-4, with 8 bases matching TRBD2. The V gene end was trimmed by 4 bases and the J gene end by 5 bases; junction bases not matched to a gene: 12. This CDR3 contains 16 residues. Germline loops: CDR1 SGHNT, CDR2 YYREEE (reference sequence). In DNA form, the CDR3 reads TGTGCCAGCAGCCCCGGCCAAGCGGGAGTGGGAGATACGCAGTATTTT. It specifies CASSPGQAGVGDTQYF.

V gene TRBV29-1 combines with J gene TRBJ2-3; 10 nucleotides match TRBD2. This CDR3 has 15 residues. V was pared by 6 bases and J by 0 bases, with 6 bases of the junction left unmatched. CDR1 and CDR2 from the germline V gene are SQVTM and ANQGSEA. Here the CDR3 DNA reads TGCAGCGTCTTACTAGCGGGACATAGCACAGATACGCAGTATTTT. This encodes CSVLLAGHSTDTQYF.

The chain uses TRBV12-3 or TRBV12-4 and TRBJ2-7, with TRBD2 identical over 7 bases. This CDR3 is 11 amino acids long. V lost 6 bases to trimming and J lost 8 bases; unmatched junction nucleotides: 4. The CDR3 reads CASSSGGQQYF. DNA for the CDR3: TGTGCCAGCAGCTCGGGGGGACAGCAGTACTTC.

The chain carries TRBV3-1 (or the pseudogene TRBV3-2) and TRBJ2-1, with D possibly being TRBD1 (6 bases). V shed 6 bases and J shed 2 bases, with 14 bases lying between them. The CDR3 extends over 15 amino acids. Germline lookup yields CDR1 LGHDT and CDR2 YNNKEL (reference sequence). This chain's CDR3 is CASSRQAMTYNEQFF. CDR3 coding DNA: TGTGCCAGCAGTCGACAGGCAATGACCTACAATGAGCAGTTCTTC.

This chain connects TRBV7-2 to TRBJ2-3, with D possibly being TRBD1 (5 bases). Between the trimmed V and J ends, which lost 6 bases and 2 bases, there was a span of 15 bases. In germline, CDR1 is SGHTA, CDR2 FQGNSA. The CDR3 is 15 residues long. The CDR3 loop reads CASRQGRANTDTQYF. Written as DNA, the CDR3 is TGTGCCAGCAGGCAGGGCCGGGCTAACACAGATACGCAGTATTTT.

The rearrangement uses TRBV24-1 and TRBJ2-5; D might be TRBD1 (5 bases). CDR3 size: 15 residues. Germline V CDR1 and CDR2: KGHDR, SFDVKD. V lost 3 bases and J lost 1, with 11 bases in between. The CDR3 is CATSDGAASQETQYF. CDR3 coding DNA: TGTGCCACCAGTGATGGGGCGGCTAGCCAAGAGACCCAGTACTTC.

The chain has TRBV24-1 and TRBJ2-2, with a weak D call TRBD2 (5 bases). V was clipped by 4 bases and J by 3 bases, with 8 bases between them. Germline lookup yields CDR1 KGHDR and CDR2 SFDVKD. The CDR3 runs 14 residues. The CDR3 DNA sequence: TGTGCCACCAGTGAAAGGCGGGACACCGGGGAGCTGTTTTTT. Translating it yields CATSERRDTGELFF.

The rearrangement uses TRBV19 and TRBJ1-2; TRBD1 aligns across 8 bases. This CDR3 has 16 amino acids. CDR1 LNHDA and CDR2 SQIVND come from the germline V gene (reference sequence). V shed 2 bases, J shed 2 bases, and the junction held 7 bases outside the gene matches. The CDR3 sequence is CASSILTGEVNYGYTF. CDR3 nucleotide sequence: TGTGCCAGTAGTATATTGACAGGGGAGGTAAACTATGGCTACACCTTC.

The V call is TRBV28, the J call TRBJ2-7; D may be TRBD2 (5 bases). The germline V gene has CDR1 MDHEN and CDR2 SYDVKM. Trimming took 7 bases from V and 0 from J, leaving 10 bases between them. The CDR3 contains 13 residues. This CDR3 reads CASTNGVSYEQYF. As DNA, the CDR3 is TGTGCCAGCACCAACGGGGTCTCCTACGAGCAGTACTTC.

The J gene is TRBJ1-5, the V gene TRBV19, with D perhaps matching TRBD1 (6 bases). The germline gives CDR1 LNHDA, CDR2 SQIVND (reference sequence). The ends were cut back, 6 bases at V and 0 bases at J, with 12 bases in the middle. The length of the CDR3 is 15 residues. The CDR3 is CASRDSLNSNQPQHF. The CDR3 coding sequence is TGTGCCAGTAGGGACAGCCTTAATAGCAATCAGCCCCAGCATTTT.